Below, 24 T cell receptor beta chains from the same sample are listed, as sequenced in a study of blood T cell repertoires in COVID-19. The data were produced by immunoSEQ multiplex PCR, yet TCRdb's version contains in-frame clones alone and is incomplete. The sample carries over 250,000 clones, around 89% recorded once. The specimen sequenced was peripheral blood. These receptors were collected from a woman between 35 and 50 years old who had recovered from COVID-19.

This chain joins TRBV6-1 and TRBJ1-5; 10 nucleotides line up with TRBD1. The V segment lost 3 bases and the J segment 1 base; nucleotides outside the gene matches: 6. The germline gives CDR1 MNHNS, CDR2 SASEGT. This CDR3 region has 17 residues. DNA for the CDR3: TGTGCCAGCAGTGACTGGCCGGGACAGGGGAGCAATCAGCCCCAGCATTTT. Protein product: CASSDWPGQGSNQPQHF.

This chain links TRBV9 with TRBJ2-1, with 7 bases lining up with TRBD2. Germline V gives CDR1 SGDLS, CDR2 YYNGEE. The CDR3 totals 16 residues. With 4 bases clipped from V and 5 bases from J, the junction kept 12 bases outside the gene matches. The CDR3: CASSPWRELENNEQFF. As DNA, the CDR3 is TGTGCCAGCAGCCCGTGGCGGGAGTTGGAAAACAATGAGCAGTTCTTC.

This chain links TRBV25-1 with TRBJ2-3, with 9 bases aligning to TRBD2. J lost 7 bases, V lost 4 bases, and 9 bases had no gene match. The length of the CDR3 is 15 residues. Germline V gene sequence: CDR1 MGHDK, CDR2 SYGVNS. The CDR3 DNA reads TGTGCCAGCAGTGGTTTTAGCGGGAGTTCGAATACGCAGTATTTT. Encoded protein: CASSGFSGSSNTQYF. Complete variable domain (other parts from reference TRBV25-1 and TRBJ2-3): EADIYQTPRYLVIGTGKKITLECSQTMGHDKMYWYQQDPGMELHLIHYSYGVNSTEKGDLSSESTVSRIRTEHFPLTLESARPSHTSQYLCASSGFSGSSNTQYFGPGTRLTVL.

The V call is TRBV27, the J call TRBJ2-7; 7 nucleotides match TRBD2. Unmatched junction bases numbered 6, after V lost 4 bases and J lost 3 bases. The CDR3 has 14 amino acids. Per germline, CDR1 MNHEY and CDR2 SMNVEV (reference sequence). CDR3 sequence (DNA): TGTGCCAGCAGTTCGGCGGGAGCGCACTACGAGCAGTACTTC. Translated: CASSSAGAHYEQYF.

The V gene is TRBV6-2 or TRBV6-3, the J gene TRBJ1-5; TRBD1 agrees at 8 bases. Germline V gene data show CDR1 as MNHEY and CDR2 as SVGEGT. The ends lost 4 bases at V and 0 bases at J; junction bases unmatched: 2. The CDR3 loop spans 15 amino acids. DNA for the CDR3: TGTGCCAGCAGTTGGACAGGGACTAGCAATCAGCCCCAGCATTTT. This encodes CASSWTGTSNQPQHF.

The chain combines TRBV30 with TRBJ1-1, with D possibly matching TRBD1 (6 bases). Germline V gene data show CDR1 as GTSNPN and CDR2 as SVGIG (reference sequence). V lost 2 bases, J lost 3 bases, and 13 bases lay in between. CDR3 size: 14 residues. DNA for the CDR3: TGTGCCTGGAGTTTAGTGGGGGCGGACACTGAAGCTTTCTTT. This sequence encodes CAWSLVGADTEAFF.

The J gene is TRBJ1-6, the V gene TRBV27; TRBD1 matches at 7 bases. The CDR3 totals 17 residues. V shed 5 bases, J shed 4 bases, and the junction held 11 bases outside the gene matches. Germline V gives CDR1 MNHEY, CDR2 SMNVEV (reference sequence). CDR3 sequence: CASSPRTGSPYNSPLHF. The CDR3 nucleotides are TGTGCCAGCAGTCCGCGGACAGGCTCCCCTTATAATTCACCCCTCCACTTT.

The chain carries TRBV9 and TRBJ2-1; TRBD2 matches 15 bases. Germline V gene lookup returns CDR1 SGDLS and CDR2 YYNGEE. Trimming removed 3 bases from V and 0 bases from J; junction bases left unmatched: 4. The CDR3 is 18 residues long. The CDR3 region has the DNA TGTGCCAGCAGCGAGGGACTAGCGGGAGGCTACTCCTACAATGAGCAGTTCTTC. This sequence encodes CASSEGLAGGYSYNEQFF. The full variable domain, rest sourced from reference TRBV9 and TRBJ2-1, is DSGVTQTPKHLITATGQRVTLRCSPRSGDLSVYWYQQSLDQGLQFLIQYYNGEERAKGNILERFSAQQFPDLHSELNLSSLELGDSALYFCASSEGLAGGYSYNEQFFGPGTRLTVL.

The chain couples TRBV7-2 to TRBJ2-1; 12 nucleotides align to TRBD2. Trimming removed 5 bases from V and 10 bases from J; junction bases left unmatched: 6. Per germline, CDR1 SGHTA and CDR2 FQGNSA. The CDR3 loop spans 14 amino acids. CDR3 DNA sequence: TGTGCCAGCAGCCCAGGGACTAGCGGGCTGGAGCAGTTCTTC. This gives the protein CASSPGTSGLEQFF.

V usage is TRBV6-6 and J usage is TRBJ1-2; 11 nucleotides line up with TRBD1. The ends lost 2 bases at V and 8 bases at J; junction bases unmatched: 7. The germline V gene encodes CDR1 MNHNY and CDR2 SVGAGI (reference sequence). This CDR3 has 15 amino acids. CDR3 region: CASSYEDRGLGGYTF. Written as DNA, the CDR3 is TGTGCCAGCAGTTACGAGGACAGGGGGCTTGGGGGCTACACCTTC.

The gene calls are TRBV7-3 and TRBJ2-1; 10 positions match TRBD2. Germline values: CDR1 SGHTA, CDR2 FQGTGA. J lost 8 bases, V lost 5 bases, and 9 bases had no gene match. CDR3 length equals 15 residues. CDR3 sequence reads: CASSAPSGSWDEQFF. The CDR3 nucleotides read TGTGCCAGCAGCGCCCCTAGCGGGAGTTGGGATGAGCAGTTCTTC.

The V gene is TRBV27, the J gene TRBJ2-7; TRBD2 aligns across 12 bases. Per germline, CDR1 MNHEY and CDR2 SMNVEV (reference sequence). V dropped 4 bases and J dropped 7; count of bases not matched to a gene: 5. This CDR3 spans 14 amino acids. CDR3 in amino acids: CASSSLGLAGEQYF. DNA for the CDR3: TGTGCCAGCAGTTCCCTGGGACTAGCGGGTGAGCAGTACTTC.

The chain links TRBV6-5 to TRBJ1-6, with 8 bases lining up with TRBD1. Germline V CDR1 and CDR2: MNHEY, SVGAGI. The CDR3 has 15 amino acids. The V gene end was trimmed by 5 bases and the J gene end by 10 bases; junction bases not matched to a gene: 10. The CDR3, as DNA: TGTGCCAGCAGTCCCCGGACAGGGTTCGAATCACCCCTCCACTTT. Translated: CASSPRTGFESPLHF.

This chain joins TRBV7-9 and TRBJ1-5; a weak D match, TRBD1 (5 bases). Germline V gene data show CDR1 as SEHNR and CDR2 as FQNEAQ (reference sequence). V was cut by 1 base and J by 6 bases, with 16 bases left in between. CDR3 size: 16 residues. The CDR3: CASSLGAPGGGQPQHF. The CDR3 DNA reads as TGTGCCAGCAGCTTAGGGGCCCCCGGGGGTGGTCAGCCCCAGCATTTT.

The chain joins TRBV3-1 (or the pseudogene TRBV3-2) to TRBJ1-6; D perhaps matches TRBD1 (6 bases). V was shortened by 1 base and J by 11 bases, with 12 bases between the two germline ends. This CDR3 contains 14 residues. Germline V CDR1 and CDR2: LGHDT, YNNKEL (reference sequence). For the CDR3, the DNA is TGTGCCAGCAGCCAAGGCCAGGGGATTGCACCCCTCCACTTT. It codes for CASSQGQGIAPLHF.

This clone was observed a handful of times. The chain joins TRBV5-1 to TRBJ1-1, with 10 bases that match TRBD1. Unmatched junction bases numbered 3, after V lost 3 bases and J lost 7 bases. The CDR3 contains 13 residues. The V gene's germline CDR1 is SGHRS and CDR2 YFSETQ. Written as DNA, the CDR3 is TGCGCCAGCAGCTGGACAGGGGGGTATGAAGCTTTCTTT. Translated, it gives CASSWTGGYEAFF.

CDR3 loop: CASRPLAGVLGEQFF. The CDR3 DNA reads as TGTGCCAGCAGACCACTAGCGGGAGTGCTTGGGGAGCAGTTCTTC. The rearrangement links TRBV2 to TRBJ2-1, with TRBD2 matching 11 bases. This CDR3 region has 15 residues. CDR1 is SNHLY, CDR2 FYNNEI, per germline. The J segment lost 10 bases and the V segment lost 6 bases, leaving 11 bases of the junction unmatched. The full variable domain, rest sourced from reference TRBV2 and TRBJ2-1, is EPEVTQTPSHQVTQMGQEVILRCVPISNHLYFYWYRQILGQKVEFLVSFYNNEISEKSEIFDDQFSVERPDGSNFTLKIRSTKLEDSAMYFCASRPLAGVLGEQFFGPGTRLTVL.

In DNA, the CDR3 is TGTGCCAGCAGTCCCCCCGTTCGGAGAGGGGAGCAGTACTTC. Translating it yields CASSPPVRRGEQYF. This chain joins TRBV27 and TRBJ2-7; D is perhaps TRBD2 (5 bases). Trimming removed 5 bases from V and 7 bases from J, with 18 bases in between. Germline V lookup: CDR1 MNHEY, CDR2 SMNVEV (reference sequence). The CDR3 extends over 14 amino acids.

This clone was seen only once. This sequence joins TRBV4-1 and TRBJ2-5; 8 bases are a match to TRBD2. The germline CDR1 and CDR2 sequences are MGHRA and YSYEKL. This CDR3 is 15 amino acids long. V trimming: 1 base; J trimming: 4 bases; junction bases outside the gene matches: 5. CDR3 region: CASSQAGGSPETQYF. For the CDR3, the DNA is TGCGCCAGCAGCCAAGCGGGAGGGTCCCCAGAGACCCAGTACTTC.

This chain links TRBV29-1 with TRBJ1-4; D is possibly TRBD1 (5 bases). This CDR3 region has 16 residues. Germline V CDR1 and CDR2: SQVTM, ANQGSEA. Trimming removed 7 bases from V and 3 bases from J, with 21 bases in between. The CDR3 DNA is TGCAGCGCCGGGACTCATCATGAAGCGGCTAATGAAAAACTGTTTTTT. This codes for CSAGTHHEAANEKLFF.

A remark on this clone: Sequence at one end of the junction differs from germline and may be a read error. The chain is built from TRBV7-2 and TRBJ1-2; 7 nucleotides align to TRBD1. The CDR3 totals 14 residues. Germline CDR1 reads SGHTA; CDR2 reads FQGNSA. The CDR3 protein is CASRLGTASYGYSF. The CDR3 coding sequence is TGTGCCAGCAGGTTAGGGACAGCCAGCTATGGCTACTCCTTC.

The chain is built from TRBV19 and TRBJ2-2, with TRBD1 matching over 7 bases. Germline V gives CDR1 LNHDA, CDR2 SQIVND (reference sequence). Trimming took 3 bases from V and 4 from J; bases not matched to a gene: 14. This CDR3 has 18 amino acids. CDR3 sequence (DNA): TGTGCCAGTAGTATCAGGGGGTCAATAGGAGAGGGCACCGGGGAGCTGTTTTTT. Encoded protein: CASSIRGSIGEGTGELFF.

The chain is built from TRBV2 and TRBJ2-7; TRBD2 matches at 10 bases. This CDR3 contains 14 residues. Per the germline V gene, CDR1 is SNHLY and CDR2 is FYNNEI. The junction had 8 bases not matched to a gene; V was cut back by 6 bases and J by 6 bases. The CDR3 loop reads CASRTSGSSGEQYV. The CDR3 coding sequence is TGTGCCAGCAGGACTAGCGGGTCCTCGGGCGAGCAGTACGTC.

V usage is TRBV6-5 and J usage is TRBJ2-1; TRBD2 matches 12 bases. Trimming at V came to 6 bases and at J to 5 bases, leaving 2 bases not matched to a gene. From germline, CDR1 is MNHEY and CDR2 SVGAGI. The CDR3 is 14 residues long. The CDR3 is CASSRLAGDNEQFF. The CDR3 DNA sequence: TGTGCCAGCAGCAGACTAGCGGGGGACAATGAGCAGTTCTTC.